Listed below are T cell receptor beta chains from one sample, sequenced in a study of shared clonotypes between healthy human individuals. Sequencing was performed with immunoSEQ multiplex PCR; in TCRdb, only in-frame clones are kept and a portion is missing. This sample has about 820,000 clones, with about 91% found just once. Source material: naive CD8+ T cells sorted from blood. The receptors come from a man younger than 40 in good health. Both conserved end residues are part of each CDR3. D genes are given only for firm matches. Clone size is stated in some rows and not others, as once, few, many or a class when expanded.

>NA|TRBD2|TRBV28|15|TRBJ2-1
CASRLGLAGYNEQFF
TGTGCCAGCAGGCTTGGACTAGCGGGCTACAATGAGCAGTTCTTC
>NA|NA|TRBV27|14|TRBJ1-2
CASSFGGNLRGYTF
TGTGCCAGCAGTTTCGGGGGCAACTTACGGGGCTACACCTTC
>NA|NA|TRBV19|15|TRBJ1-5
CASSHGEGELWPQHF
TGTGCCAGTAGCCACGGTGAGGGTGAGTTATGGCCCCAGCATTTT
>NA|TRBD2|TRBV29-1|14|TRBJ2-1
CSAEGLAGENEQFF
TGCAGCGCGGAAGGACTAGCGGGGGAGAATGAGCAGTTCTTC
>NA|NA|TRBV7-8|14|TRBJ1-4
CASGQYVANEKLFF
TGTGCCAGCGGACAGTACGTTGCTAATGAAAAACTGTTTTTT
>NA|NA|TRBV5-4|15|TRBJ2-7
CASSLAQSPSYEQYF
TGTGCCAGCAGCTTGGCACAAAGCCCCTCCTACGAGCAGTACTTC
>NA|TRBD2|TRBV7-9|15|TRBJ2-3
CASSLTSGDTDTQYF
TGTGCCAGCAGCTTAACTAGCGGAGACACAGATACGCAGTATTTT
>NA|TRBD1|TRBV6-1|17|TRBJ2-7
CASSEEYPGQGSYEQYF
TGTGCCAGCAGTGAAGAGTACCCCGGACAGGGGTCCTACGAGCAGTACTTC
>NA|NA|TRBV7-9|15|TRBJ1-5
CASSGELPSNQPQHF
TGTGCCAGCAGTGGGGAACTTCCGAGCAATCAGCCCCAGCATTTT
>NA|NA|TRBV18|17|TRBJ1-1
CASSPPTDYKANTEAFF
TGTGCCAGCTCACCACCGACAGACTACAAGGCGAACACTGAAGCTTTCTTT
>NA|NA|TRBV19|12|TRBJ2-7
CATSDSPYEQYF
TGTGCCACCAGCGACAGTCCCTACGAGCAGTACTTC
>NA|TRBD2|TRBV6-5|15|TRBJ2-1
CASSYSAGVFDEQFF
TGTGCCAGCAGTTACTCTGCGGGAGTATTCGATGAGCAGTTCTTC
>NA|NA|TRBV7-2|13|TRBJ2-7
CASSPYSAYEQYF
TGTGCCAGCAGCCCATACAGCGCCTACGAGCAGTACTTC
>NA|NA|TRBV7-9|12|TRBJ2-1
CASSPEGKREVF
TGTGCCAGCAGCCCGGAGGGTAAACGGGAAGTCTTC
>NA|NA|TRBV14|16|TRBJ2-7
CASSQGAGPSIYEQYF
TGTGCCAGCAGCCAAGGGGCGGGACCCAGTATCTACGAGCAGTACTTC
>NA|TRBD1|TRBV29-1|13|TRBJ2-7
CSARDRVSYEQYF
TGCAGCGCCCGGGACAGGGTATCCTACGAGCAGTACTTC
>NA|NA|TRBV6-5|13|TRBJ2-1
CASSEGPYNEQFF
TGTGCCAGCTCGGAGGGCCCCTACAATGAGCAGTTCTTC
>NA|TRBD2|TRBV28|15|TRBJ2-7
CASSLRIVAGYEQYF
TGTGCCAGCAGTCTTAGGATAGTAGCGGGCTACGAGCAGTACTTC
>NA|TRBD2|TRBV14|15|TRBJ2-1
CASRETSGNYNEQFF
TGTGCCAGCAGGGAAACTAGCGGAAACTACAATGAGCAGTTCTTC
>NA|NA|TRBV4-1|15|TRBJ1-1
CASSRDSRGNAEAFF
TGCGCCAGCAGCCGCGACTCAAGGGGAAACGCTGAAGCTTTCTTT
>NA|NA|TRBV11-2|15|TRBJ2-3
CASSLEVRLTDTQYF
TGTGCCAGCAGCTTAGAAGTTAGGTTAACAGATACGCAGTATTTT
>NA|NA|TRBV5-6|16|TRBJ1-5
CASSLANWAGNQPQHF
TGTGCCAGCAGCTTGGCCAACTGGGCTGGCAATCAGCCCCAGCATTTT
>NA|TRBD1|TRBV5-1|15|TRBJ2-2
CASSLETGVTGELFF
TGCGCCAGCAGCTTGGAGACAGGGGTCACCGGGGAGCTGTTTTTT
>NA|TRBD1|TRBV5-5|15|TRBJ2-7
CASSNLDRAIYEQYF
TGTGCCAGCAGCAACTTGGACAGGGCAATCTACGAGCAGTACTTC
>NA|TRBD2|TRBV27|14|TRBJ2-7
CASSPGGGRREQYF
TGTGCCAGCAGCCCGGGCGGGGGGAGGCGCGAGCAGTACTTC
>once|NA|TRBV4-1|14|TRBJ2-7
CASSQGAGPYEQYF
TGCGCCAGCAGCCAAGGAGCCGGGCCCTACGAGCAGTACTTC